This T cell receptor beta chain was captured in a study of cytomegalovirus exposure and HLA in healthy donors. Findings of the study overall: The study put 150 or so TCR beta chains on its list as cytomegalovirus-associated. Later analysis suggested links between common viral pathogens and several top significant clusters. TCR beta V- and J-gene trimming, according to a later analysis, was linked to a missense DCLRE1C variant.

It was with 60 Vbeta and 13 Jbeta primers that the PCR ran. Per the original methods: In a later analysis, around 87 million unique TCR beta chains included roughly 11 million shared by two or more donors. TCRdb's copy holds only in-frame clones and misses some; the assay was immunoSEQ multiplex PCR. V, J and clone size derive from that table, while D and trimming were established from the DNA sequence. The sample carries around 91,000 clones, approximately 84% recorded once. With respect to this clone: Its target is not known.

Germline values: CDR1 KGHSH, CDR2 LQKENI. This CDR3 spans 14 amino acids. V dropped 3 bases and J dropped 7; count of bases not matched to a gene: 7. The sample was PBMCs. The clonotype comes from a man younger than 35 in good health and CMV-seronegative. The chain links TRBV18 to TRBJ2-7; 9 positions match TRBD1. The CDR3 DNA reads as TGTGCCAGCTCACCCGGGACAGGGCGTGGTGAGCAGTACTTC. As protein: CASSPGTGRGEQYF.